This record covers a single TCR beta chain. This sample was taken from a study of blood T cell repertoires in COVID-19. Recovered status applied to Cohort 3 donors who had two consecutive negative PCRs. It also applied to those with clearance or with symptom resolution. The method was immunoSEQ multiplex PCR; TCRdb's version includes in-frame clones alone and lacks a portion of them. The profile shows 300,000 to 400,000 clones, 80% to 90% of them singletons. CDR1 is SGHRS and CDR2 is YFSETQ in the germline V gene. V was pared by 0 bases and J by 4 bases, with 3 bases of the junction left unmatched. This CDR3 is 14 amino acids long.

The chain combines TRBV5-1 with TRBJ1-2; 7 bases agree with TRBD1. This receptor was obtained from a man aged 18 to 29 who had recovered from COVID-19. What was sequenced was PBMCs or T cells enriched from blood (not recorded which). Here the CDR3 reads CASSLGDSFYGYTF. Written as DNA, the CDR3 is TGCGCCAGCAGCTTGGGGGACAGCTTCTATGGCTACACCTTC. Supplemented by reference TRBV5-1 and TRBJ1-2, the full variable domain reads KAGVTQTPRYLIKTRGQQVTLSCSPISGHRSVSWYQQTPGQGLQFLFEYFSETQRNKGNFPGRFSGRQFSNSRSEMNVSTLELGDSALYLCASSLGDSFYGYTFGSGTRLTVV.